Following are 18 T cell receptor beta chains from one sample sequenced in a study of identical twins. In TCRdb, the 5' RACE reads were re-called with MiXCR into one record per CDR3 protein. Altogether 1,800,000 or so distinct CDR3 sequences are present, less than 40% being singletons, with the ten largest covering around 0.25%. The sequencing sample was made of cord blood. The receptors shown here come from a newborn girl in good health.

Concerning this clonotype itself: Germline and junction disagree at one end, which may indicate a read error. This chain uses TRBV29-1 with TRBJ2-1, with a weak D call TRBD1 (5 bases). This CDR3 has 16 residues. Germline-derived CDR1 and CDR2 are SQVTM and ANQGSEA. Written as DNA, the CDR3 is TGCGGCGTTGAAGGCCCCCACACAGGTTCCTACAATGAGCAGTTCTTC. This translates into CGVEGPHTGSYNEQFF.

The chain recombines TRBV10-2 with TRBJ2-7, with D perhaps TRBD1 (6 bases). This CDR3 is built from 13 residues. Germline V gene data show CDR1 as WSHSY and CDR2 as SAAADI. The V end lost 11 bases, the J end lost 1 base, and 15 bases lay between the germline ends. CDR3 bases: TGCGCCTCCAGGACAGCTACTTCCTACGAGCAGTACTTC. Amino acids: CASRTATSYEQYF.

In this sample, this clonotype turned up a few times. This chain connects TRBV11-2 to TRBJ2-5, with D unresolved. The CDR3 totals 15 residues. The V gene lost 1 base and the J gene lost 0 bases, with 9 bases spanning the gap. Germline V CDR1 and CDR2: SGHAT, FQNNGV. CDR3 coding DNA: TGTGCCAGCAGCTTAGTTGTAGGGTACCAAGAGACCCAGTACTTC. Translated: CASSLVVGYQETQYF.

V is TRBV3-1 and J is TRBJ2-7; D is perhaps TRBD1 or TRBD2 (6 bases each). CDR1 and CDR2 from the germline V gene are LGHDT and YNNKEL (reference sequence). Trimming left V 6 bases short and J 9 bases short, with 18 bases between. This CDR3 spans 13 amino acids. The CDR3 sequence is CASRPGAGASQYF. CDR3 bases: TGTGCCAGCAGGCCGGGGGCAGGGGCGTCGCAGTACTTC.

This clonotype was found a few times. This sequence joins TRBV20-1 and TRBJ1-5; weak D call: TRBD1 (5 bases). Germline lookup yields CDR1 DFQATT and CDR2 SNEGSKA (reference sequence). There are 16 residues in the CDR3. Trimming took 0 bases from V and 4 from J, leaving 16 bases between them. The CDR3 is CSARDRGELGNQPQHF. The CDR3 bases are TGCAGTGCTAGAGATCGGGGCGAATTGGGGAATCAGCCCCAGCATTTT.

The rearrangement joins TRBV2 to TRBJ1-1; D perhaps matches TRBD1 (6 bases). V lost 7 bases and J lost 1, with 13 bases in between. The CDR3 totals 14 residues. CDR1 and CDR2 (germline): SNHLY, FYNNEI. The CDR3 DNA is TGTGCCAGCAACGGGGACACACCGAACACTGAAGCTTTCTTT. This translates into CASNGDTPNTEAFF.

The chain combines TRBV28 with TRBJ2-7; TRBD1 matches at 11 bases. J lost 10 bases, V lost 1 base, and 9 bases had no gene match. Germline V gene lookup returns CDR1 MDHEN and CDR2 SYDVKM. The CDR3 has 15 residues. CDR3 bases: TGTGCCAGCAGTTTATTTGGGACAGGGGGTCACCTACAGTACTTC. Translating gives CASSLFGTGGHLQYF.

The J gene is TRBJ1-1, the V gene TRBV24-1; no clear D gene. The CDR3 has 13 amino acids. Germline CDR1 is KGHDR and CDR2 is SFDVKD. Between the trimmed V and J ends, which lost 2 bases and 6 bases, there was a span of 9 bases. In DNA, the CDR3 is TGTGCCACCAGTGATTGGCCGGCTGCTGAAGCTTTCTTT. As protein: CATSDWPAAEAFF.

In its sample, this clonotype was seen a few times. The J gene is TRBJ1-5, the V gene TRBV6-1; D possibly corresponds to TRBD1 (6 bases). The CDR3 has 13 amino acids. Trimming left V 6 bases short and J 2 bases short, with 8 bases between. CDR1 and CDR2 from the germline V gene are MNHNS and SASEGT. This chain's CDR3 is CASRDRRNQPQHF. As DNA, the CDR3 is TGTGCCAGCAGAGACAGGCGCAATCAGCCCCAGCATTTT.

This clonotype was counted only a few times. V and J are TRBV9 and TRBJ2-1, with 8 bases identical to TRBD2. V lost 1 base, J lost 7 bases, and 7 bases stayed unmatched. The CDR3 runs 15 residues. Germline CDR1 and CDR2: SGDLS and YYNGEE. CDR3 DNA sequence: TGTGCCAGCAGCGTAATCGAGCGGGGGCGGAATGAGCAGTTCTTC. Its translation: CASSVIERGRNEQFF. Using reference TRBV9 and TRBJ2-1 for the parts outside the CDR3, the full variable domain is DSGVTQTPKHLITATGQRVTLRCSPRSGDLSVYWYQQSLDQGLQFLIQYYNGEERAKGNILERFSAQQFPDLHSELNLSSLELGDSALYFCASSVIERGRNEQFFGPGTRLTVL.

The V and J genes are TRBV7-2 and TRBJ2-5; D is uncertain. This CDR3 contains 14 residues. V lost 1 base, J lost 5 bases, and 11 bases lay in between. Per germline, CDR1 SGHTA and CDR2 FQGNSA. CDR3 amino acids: CASSLVWQEETQYF. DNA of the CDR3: TGTGCCAGCAGCTTAGTTTGGCAGGAGGAGACCCAGTACTTC.

The DNA of the CDR3 is TGTGCCAGCACCAATACCCCTATAGCGGGAGCTTGGGAGACCCAGTACTTC. It codes for CASTNTPIAGAWETQYF. V and J are TRBV2 and TRBJ2-5, with 9 bases aligning to TRBD2. Unmatched junction bases numbered 17, after V lost 7 bases and J lost 5 bases. CDR3 length equals 17 residues. Germline CDR1 and CDR2: SNHLY and FYNNEI.

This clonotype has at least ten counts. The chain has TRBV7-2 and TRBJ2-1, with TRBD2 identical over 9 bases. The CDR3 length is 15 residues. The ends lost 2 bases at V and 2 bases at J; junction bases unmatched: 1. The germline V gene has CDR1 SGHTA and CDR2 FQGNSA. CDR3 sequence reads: CASSLSSGAYNEQFF. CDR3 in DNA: TGTGCCAGCAGCTTATCTAGCGGGGCCTACAATGAGCAGTTCTTC.

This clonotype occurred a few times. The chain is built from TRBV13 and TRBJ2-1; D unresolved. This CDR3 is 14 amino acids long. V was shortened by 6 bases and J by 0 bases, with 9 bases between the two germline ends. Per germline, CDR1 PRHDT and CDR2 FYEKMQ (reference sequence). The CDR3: CASRLLGSYNEQFF. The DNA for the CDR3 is TGTGCCAGCAGACTCCTAGGCTCCTACAATGAGCAGTTCTTC.

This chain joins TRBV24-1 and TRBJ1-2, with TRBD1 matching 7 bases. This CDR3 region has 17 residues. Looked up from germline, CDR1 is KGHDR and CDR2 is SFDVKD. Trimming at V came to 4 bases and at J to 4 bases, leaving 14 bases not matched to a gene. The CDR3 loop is CATSEVQGYPLCYGYTF. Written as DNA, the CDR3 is TGTGCCACCAGTGAGGTACAGGGGTACCCGCTTTGCTATGGCTACACCTTC.

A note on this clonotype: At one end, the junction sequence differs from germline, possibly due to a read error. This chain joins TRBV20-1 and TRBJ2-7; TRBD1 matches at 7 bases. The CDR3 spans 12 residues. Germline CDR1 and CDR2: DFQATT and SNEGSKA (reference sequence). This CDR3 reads CSARDRAYERYF. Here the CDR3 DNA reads TGTAGTGCTAGAGACAGGGCCTACGAGCGGTACTTC.

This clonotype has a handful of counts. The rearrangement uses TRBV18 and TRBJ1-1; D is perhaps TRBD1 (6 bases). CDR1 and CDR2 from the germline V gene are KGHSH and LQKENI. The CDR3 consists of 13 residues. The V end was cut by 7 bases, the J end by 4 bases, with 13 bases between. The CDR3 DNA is TGTGCCAGCTACGCACAGGGCCCCACTGAAGCTTTCTTT. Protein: CASYAQGPTEAFF.

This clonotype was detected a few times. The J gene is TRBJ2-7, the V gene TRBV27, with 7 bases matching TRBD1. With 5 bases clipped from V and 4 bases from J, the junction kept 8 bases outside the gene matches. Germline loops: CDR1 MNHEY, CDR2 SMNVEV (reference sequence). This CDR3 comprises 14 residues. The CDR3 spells CASSPQPTGYEQYF. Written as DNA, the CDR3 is TGTGCCAGCAGTCCGCAACCGACAGGGTACGAGCAGTACTTC.